These T cell receptor beta chains were read from a single sample in a study of blood T cell repertoires in COVID-19. This table comes from immunoSEQ multiplex PCR, and its TCRdb copy is limited to in-frame clones, with some not included. The table includes about 230,000 clones, 88% detected once. The sequenced sample consisted of peripheral blood. The receptors shown here come from a woman in her sixties with acute or convalescent COVID-19. Each CDR3 is given with its conserved first and last residue. A D gene is named only where the DNA matches it firmly. Where a row states a size, it is once, few, many or the class of an expanded clone; other rows omit it.

TRBV7-2	TRBD1	TRBJ1-3	.	CASSSPGQGNTIYF	TGTGCCAGCAGCTCACCGGGACAGGGAAACACCATATATTTT
TRBV6-1	TRBD1	TRBJ1-6	few	CASSDRTGGNSPLHF	TGTGCCAGCAGTGATCGGACAGGGGGAAATTCACCCCTCCACTTT
TRBV10-3	.	TRBJ1-6	.	CAIRQGNNSPLHF	TGTGCCATCAGACAGGGAAATAATTCACCCCTCCACTTT
TRBV28	.	TRBJ1-2	.	CASSPPTGRYGYTF	TGTGCCAGCAGCCCACCCACAGGGCGCTATGGCTACACCTTC
TRBV4-3	.	TRBJ2-1	.	CASSHPKKGLGDNEQFF	TGCGCCAGCAGCCACCCTAAAAAGGGGCTGGGTGACAATGAGCAGTTCTTC
TRBV3-1/TRBV3-2	TRBD1	TRBJ2-7	.	CASSHLGQGFNEQYF	TGTGCCAGCAGCCACCTCGGACAGGGATTTAACGAGCAGTACTTC
TRBV19	TRBD1	TRBJ1-4	.	CASRRQGSNEKLFF	TGTGCCAGTAGGCGACAGGGGTCTAATGAAAAACTGTTTTTT
TRBV10-3	TRBD2	TRBJ2-3	.	CAISVKGLAGADTQYF	TGTGCCATCAGTGTTAAGGGACTAGCGGGAGCAGATACGCAGTATTTT
TRBV4-2	TRBD2	TRBJ2-3	.	CASSQLAGFTDTQYF	TGTGCCAGCAGCCAACTAGCGGGCTTCACAGATACGCAGTATTTT
TRBV5-1	.	TRBJ1-1	.	CASSLATASNTEAFF	TGCGCCAGCAGCTTGGCGACAGCCTCTAACACTGAAGCTTTCTTT
TRBV4-2	TRBD2	TRBJ2-1	once	CASSQDKLAGGEQFF	TGTGCCAGCAGCCAAGATAAGCTAGCGGGAGGTGAGCAGTTCTTC
TRBV3-1/TRBV3-2	.	TRBJ1-5	.	CASSQDRGGGQPQHF	TGTGCCAGCAGCCAAGATCGCGGGGGCGGGCAGCCCCAGCATTTT
TRBV4-3	.	TRBJ2-2	.	CASSQGTTLTGELFF	TGCGCCAGCAGCCAAGGGACTACATTGACCGGGGAGCTGTTTTTT
TRBV10-1	.	TRBJ1-3	.	CASSEQGQSGNTIYF	TGCGCCAGCAGCGAACAGGGTCAGTCTGGAAACACCATATATTTT
TRBV14	TRBD2	TRBJ2-3	.	CASSLRTSGNTDTQYF	TGTGCCAGCAGCCTCCGGACTAGCGGTAACACAGATACGCAGTATTTT
TRBV30	.	TRBJ1-2	.	CAWSVLLYGYTF	TGTGCCTGGAGTGTACTGCTCTATGGCTACACCTTC
TRBV9	.	TRBJ2-7	.	CASSVVKTPSLGPVSYEQYF	TGTGCCAGCAGCGTAGTCAAAACGCCATCGCTGGGCCCGGTTTCATACGAGCAGTACTTC
TRBV18	.	TRBJ1-5	few	CASSRVLSGATYQPQHF	TGTGCCAGCTCACGGGTACTGAGCGGGGCCACTTATCAGCCCCAGCATTTT
TRBV28	.	TRBJ1-1	once	CASSFFRGRTEAFF	TGTGCCAGCAGTTTCTTCAGGGGCAGGACTGAAGCTTTCTTT
TRBV27	TRBD2	TRBJ2-1	.	CASRLAGGEGEQFF	TGTGCCAGCAGGCTAGCGGGAGGGGAGGGTGAGCAGTTCTTC
TRBV5-1	.	TRBJ1-2	once	CASSLGGRDYGYTF	TGCGCCAGCAGCTTGGGGGGCAGGGACTATGGCTACACCTTC
TRBV19	TRBD2	TRBJ2-1	.	CASSIAGGAMNEQFF	TGTGCCAGTAGTATAGCCGGGGGGGCGATGAATGAGCAGTTCTTC
TRBV18	.	TRBJ1-2	.	CASSPTGNPTNYGYTF	TGTGCCAGCTCACCAACAGGAAACCCTACTAACTATGGCTACACCTTC
TRBV6-5	.	TRBJ2-3	.	CASSIRGGNTDTQYF	TGTGCCAGCTCAATACGAGGGGGAAACACAGATACGCAGTATTTT
TRBV5-1	.	TRBJ1-1	.	CASSLISGATLREAFF	TGCGCCAGCAGCTTGATTTCAGGGGCGACTCTCAGGGAAGCTTTCTTT
TRBV11-2	TRBD1	TRBJ2-7	.	CASSFGTGVNEQYF	TGTGCCAGCAGCTTTGGGACAGGGGTAAACGAGCAGTACTTC
TRBV30	TRBD1	TRBJ2-7	.	CAWSASGGSYEQYF	TGTGCCTGGAGTGCCTCAGGGGGCTCCTACGAGCAGTACTTC
TRBV11-2	.	TRBJ2-7	.	CASSSPDTYEQYF	TGTGCCAGCAGCTCACCGGACACCTACGAGCAGTACTTC
TRBV28	TRBD2	TRBJ2-7	few	CASTPGLAGGAYEQYF	TGTGCCAGCACCCCCGGACTAGCGGGAGGTGCCTACGAGCAGTACTTC
TRBV7-3	TRBD2	TRBJ2-7	.	CASSLAGGPYEQYF	TGTGCCAGCAGCTTAGCGGGGGGACCCTACGAGCAGTACTTC
TRBV6-1	.	TRBJ1-6	once	CASSESRGSYNSPLHF	TGTGCCAGCAGTGAATCTAGGGGTTCGTATAATTCACCCCTCCACTTT
TRBV6-6	TRBD2	TRBJ2-3	.	CASSRGGLADPFTDTQYF	TGTGCCAGCAGTCGGGGAGGGCTAGCGGATCCGTTCACAGATACGCAGTATTTT
TRBV6-2/TRBV6-3	.	TRBJ1-1	.	CASSWTGTEAFF	TGTGCCAGCAGCTGGACTGGGACTGAAGCTTTCTTT
TRBV19	.	TRBJ1-1	.	CASSKPQGTYTEAFF	TGTGCCAGTAGTAAACCCCAGGGGACCTACACTGAAGCTTTCTTT
TRBV2	.	TRBJ2-1	.	CASSDRVLGSYNEQFF	TGTGCCAGCAGTGACCGGGTCCTCGGCTCCTACAATGAGCAGTTCTTC
TRBV19	TRBD1	TRBJ1-5	.	CASSMDRAGDQPQHF	TGTGCCAGTAGTATGGACAGGGCTGGGGACCAGCCCCAGCATTTT
TRBV18	.	TRBJ1-4	once	CASSKQGANEKLFF	TGTGCCAGCTCGAAACAGGGCGCGAATGAAAAACTGTTTTTT
TRBV27	TRBD1	TRBJ2-3	.	CATLGQGIADTQYF	TGTGCCACCCTGGGACAGGGGATCGCAGATACGCAGTATTTT
TRBV18	TRBD1	TRBJ2-3	.	CASSDRVGTDTQYF	TGTGCCAGCTCTGACAGGGTCGGCACAGATACGCAGTATTTT
TRBV9	.	TRBJ2-3	.	CASSVGTGRTDTQYF	TGTGCCAGCAGCGTAGGGACTGGTCGCACAGATACGCAGTATTTT
TRBV6-6	.	TRBJ1-3	.	CASIVRGGSRNTIYF	TGTGCCAGCATCGTCAGGGGTGGGTCGAGAAACACCATATATTTT
TRBV2	TRBD2	TRBJ2-7	.	CASTGGSAGRSYEQYF	TGTGCCAGCACCGGGGGGTCGGCAGGCCGCTCCTACGAGCAGTACTTC
TRBV9	.	TRBJ2-2	.	CASSVGDTGELFF	TGTGCCAGCAGCGTAGGAGACACCGGGGAGCTGTTTTTT
TRBV7-9	TRBD1	TRBJ1-1	.	CASSPPGTGESEAFF	TGTGCCAGCAGCCCGCCAGGGACAGGGGAATCTGAAGCTTTCTTT
TRBV4-3	.	TRBJ2-6	.	CASSQDAARSGANVLTF	TGCGCCAGCAGCCAAGACGCGGCGCGCTCTGGGGCCAACGTCCTGACTTTC
TRBV12-3/TRBV12-4	.	TRBJ1-2	.	CASRGRGWDGYTF	TGTGCCAGCAGGGGGCGAGGATGGGATGGCTACACCTTC